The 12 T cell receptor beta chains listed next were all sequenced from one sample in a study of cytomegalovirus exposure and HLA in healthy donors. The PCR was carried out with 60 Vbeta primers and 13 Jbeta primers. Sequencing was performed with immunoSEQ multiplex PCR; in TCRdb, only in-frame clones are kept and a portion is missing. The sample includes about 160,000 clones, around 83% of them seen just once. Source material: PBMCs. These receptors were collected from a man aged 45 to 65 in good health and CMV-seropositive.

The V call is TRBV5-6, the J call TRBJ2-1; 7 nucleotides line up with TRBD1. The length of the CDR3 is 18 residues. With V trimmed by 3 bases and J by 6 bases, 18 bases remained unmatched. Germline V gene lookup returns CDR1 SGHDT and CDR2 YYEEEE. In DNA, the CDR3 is TGTGCCAGCAGCTGGATTGGTGGGGTTAGACAGGGTGGCAATGAGCAGTTCTTC. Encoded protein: CASSWIGGVRQGGNEQFF.

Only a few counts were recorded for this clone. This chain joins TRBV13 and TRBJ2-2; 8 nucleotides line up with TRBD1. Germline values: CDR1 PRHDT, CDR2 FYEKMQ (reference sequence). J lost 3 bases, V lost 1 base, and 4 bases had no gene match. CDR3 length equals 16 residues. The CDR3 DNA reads TGTGCCAGCAGCTTAGTTGGACAGGGCGACACCGGGGAGCTGTTTTTT. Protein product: CASSLVGQGDTGELFF.

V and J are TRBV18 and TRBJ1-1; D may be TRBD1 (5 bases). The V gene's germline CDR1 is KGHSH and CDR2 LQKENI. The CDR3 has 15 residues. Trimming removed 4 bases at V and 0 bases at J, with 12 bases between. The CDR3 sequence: CASSLLQGVNTEAFF. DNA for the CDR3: TGTGCCAGCTCACTACTCCAGGGTGTGAACACTGAAGCTTTCTTT.

CDR3 protein: CASSIVEGARGNTIYF. The CDR3 nucleotides are TGTGCCAGTAGTATAGTTGAGGGGGCGAGAGGAAACACCATATATTTT. The rearrangement joins TRBV19 to TRBJ1-3; 7 bases fit TRBD1. With 1 base clipped from V and 4 bases from J, the junction kept 7 bases outside the gene matches. The germline V gene encodes CDR1 LNHDA and CDR2 SQIVND (reference sequence). The CDR3 contains 16 residues.

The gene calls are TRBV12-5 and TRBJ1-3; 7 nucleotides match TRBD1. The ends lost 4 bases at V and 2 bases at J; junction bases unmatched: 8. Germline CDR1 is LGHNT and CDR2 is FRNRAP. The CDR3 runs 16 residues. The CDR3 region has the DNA TGTGCTAGTGGTTCCAGGGGGATGGAGCCTGGAAACACCATATATTTT. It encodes CASGSRGMEPGNTIYF.

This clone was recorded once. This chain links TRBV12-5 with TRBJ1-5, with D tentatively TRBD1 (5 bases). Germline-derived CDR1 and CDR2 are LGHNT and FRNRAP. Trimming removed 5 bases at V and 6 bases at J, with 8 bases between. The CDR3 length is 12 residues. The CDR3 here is CASGQRGQPQHF. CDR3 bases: TGTGCTAGTGGTCAAAGGGGTCAGCCCCAGCATTTT. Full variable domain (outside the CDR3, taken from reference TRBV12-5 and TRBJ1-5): DARVTQTPRHKVTEMGQEVTMRCQPILGHNTVFWYRQTMMQGLELLAYFRNRAPLDDSGMPKDRFSAEMPDATLATLKIQPSEPRDSAVYFCASGQRGQPQHFGDGTRLSIL.

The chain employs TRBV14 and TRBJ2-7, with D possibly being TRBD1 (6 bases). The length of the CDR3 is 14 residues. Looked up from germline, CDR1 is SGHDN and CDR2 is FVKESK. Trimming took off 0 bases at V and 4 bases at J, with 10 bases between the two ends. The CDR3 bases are TGTGCCAGCAGCCAAGAATGGGGGCGATACGAGCAGTACTTC. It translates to CASSQEWGRYEQYF.

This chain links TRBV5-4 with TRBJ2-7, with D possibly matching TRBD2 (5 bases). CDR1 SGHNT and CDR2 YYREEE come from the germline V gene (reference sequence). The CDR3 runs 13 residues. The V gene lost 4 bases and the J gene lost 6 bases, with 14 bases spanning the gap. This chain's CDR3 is CASSPVGVSEQYF. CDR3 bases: TGTGCCAGCAGCCCGGTCGGGGTTTCCGAGCAGTACTTC.

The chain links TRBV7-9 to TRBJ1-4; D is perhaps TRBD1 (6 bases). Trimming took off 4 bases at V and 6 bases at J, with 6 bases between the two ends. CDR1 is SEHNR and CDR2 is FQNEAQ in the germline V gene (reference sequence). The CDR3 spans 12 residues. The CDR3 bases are TGTGCCAGCAGCTGGACAGATGAAAAACTGTTTTTT. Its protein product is CASSWTDEKLFF.

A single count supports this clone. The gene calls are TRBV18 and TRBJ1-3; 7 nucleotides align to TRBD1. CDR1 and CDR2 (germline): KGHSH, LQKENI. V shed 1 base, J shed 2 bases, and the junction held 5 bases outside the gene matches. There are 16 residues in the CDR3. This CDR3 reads CASSPQTGTAGNTIYF. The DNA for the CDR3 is TGTGCCAGCTCACCACAGACAGGGACGGCTGGAAACACCATATATTTT.

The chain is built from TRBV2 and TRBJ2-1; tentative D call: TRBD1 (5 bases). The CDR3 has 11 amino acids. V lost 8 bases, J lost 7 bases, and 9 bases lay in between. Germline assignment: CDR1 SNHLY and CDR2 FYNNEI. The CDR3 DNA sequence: TGTGCCAGCCCCAGGGCGAATGAGCAGTTCTTC. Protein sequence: CASPRANEQFF.

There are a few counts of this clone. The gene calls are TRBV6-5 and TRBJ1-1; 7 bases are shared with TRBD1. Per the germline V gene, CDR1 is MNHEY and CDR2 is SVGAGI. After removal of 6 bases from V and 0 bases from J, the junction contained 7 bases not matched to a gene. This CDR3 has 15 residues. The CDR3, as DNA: TGTGCCAGCAGCGAGACAGGGTACCTGAACACTGAAGCTTTCTTT. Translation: CASSETGYLNTEAFF.